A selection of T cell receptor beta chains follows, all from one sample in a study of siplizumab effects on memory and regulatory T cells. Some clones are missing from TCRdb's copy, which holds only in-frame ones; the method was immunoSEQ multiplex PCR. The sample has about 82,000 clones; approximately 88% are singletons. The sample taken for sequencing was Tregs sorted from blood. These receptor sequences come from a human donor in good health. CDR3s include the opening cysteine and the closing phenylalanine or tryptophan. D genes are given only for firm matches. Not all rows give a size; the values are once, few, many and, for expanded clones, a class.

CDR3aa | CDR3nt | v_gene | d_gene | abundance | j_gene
CAISELGGKAYEQYF | TGTGCCATCAGTGAGTTGGGGGGTAAGGCCTACGAGCAGTACTTC | TRBV10-3 | - | - | TRBJ2-7
CASSYVTSGGNEQFF | TGTGCCAGCAGTTACGTTACTAGCGGGGGGAATGAGCAGTTCTTC | TRBV6-6 | TRBD2 | - | TRBJ2-1
CATSRDRDHYGYTF | TGTGCCACCAGCAGAGATCGGGACCACTATGGCTACACCTTC | TRBV15 | - | few | TRBJ1-2
CASSTGKIGGHNQPQHF | TGTGCCAGTAGCACCGGGAAAATCGGGGGGCACAATCAGCCCCAGCATTTT | TRBV19 | - | - | TRBJ1-5
CASSTKGIMRSEAFF | TGTGCCAGTAGTACCAAGGGGATTATGAGATCTGAAGCTTTCTTT | TRBV19 | - | once | TRBJ1-1
CTSSLYPSGGPPDYNEQFF | TGCACCAGCAGCCTATACCCTAGCGGGGGCCCGCCTGACTACAATGAGCAGTTCTTC | TRBV1 | - | - | TRBJ2-1
CASSVEGQGYQPQHF | TGTGCCAGCAGTGTTGAGGGACAGGGATATCAGCCCCAGCATTTT | TRBV2 | TRBD1 | - | TRBJ1-5
CASSPGIDSYEQYF | TGTGCCAGCAGCCCCGGGATAGATTCCTACGAGCAGTACTTC | TRBV5-6 | - | - | TRBJ2-7
CASSLGDTQYF | TGCGCCAGCAGCTTGGGCGATACGCAGTATTTT | TRBV5-1 | - | - | TRBJ2-3
CASSPPSTDTQYF | TGTGCCAGCTCACCGCCTAGCACAGATACGCAGTATTTT | TRBV18 | - | - | TRBJ2-3
CASSRTGFPYEQYF | TGTGCCAGCAGCCGGACAGGGTTTCCCTACGAGCAGTACTTC | TRBV7-9 | TRBD1 | - | TRBJ2-7
CASSLYLGGGQGNYEQYF | TGTGCCAGCAGCTTATATCTCGGCGGTGGACAGGGGAACTACGAGCAGTACTTC | TRBV13 | TRBD1 | few | TRBJ2-7
CASSPRQGANQPQHF | TGTGCCAGCAGTCCCCGACAGGGGGCTAATCAGCCCCAGCATTTT | TRBV6-5 | TRBD1 | - | TRBJ1-5
CASSLSLRRDRGSKNIQYF | TGCGCCAGCAGCCTTTCCCTCCGCCGGGACAGGGGGTCCAAAAACATTCAGTACTTC | TRBV4-3 | TRBD1 | - | TRBJ2-4
CASSQDLQYGYTF | TGCGCCAGCAGCCAAGATCTACAGTATGGCTACACCTTC | TRBV4-1 | - | - | TRBJ1-2
CASSLVTGGNQPQHF | TGCGCCAGCAGCTTGGTTACAGGGGGCAATCAGCCCCAGCATTTT | TRBV5-1 | TRBD1 | - | TRBJ1-5
CSAQSRYEQYF | TGCAGTGCGCAGAGCCGCTACGAGCAGTACTTC | TRBV20-1 | - | once | TRBJ2-7
CAIHRQFPYEQYF | TGCGCCATCCACCGACAGTTCCCCTACGAGCAGTACTTC | TRBV10-1 | - | - | TRBJ2-7
CSADRGGNTGELFF | TGCAGCGCCGACAGGGGAGGAAACACCGGGGAGCTGTTTTTT | TRBV29-1 | TRBD1 | - | TRBJ2-2
CASSPGTGNNQPQHF | TGTGCCAGCAGCCCCGGGACAGGGAACAATCAGCCCCAGCATTTT | TRBV7-9 | TRBD1 | - | TRBJ1-5
CSVEGTRAYEQYF | TGCAGCGTTGAGGGTACTAGGGCCTACGAGCAGTACTTC | TRBV29-1 | - | - | TRBJ2-7
CASSPWDSASTDTQYF | TGTGCCAGCAGCCCATGGGACAGTGCTAGCACAGATACGCAGTATTTT | TRBV4-2 | TRBD1 | - | TRBJ2-3
CASSRLVGQGIVSYNEQFF | TGTGCCAGCAGCCGCCTTGTAGGACAGGGAATCGTATCCTACAATGAGCAGTTCTTC | TRBV7-2 | TRBD1 | - | TRBJ2-1
CASRITGSGNQPQHF | TGTGCCAGCAGGATAACAGGGTCTGGCAATCAGCCCCAGCATTTT | TRBV27 | - | once | TRBJ1-5
CASSPRLAGANTGELFF | TGTGCCAGTAGTCCCCGACTAGCGGGGGCGAACACCGGGGAGCTGTTTTTT | TRBV19 | TRBD2 | once | TRBJ2-2
CASSPGTPNSPLHF | TGTGCCAGTAGTCCTGGGACACCCAATTCACCCCTCCACTTT | TRBV19 | - | - | TRBJ1-6
CASSRDYANTGELFF | TGTGCCAGCAGCCGGGACTACGCGAACACCGGGGAGCTGTTTTTT | TRBV6-5 | TRBD2 | - | TRBJ2-2
CASSTRTGGELVAFF | TGTGCCAGTAGTACTCGGACAGGGGGCGAGCTAGTAGCTTTCTTT | TRBV19 | TRBD1 | - | TRBJ1-1
CATERVRGGGETQYF | TGTGCCACAGAACGGGTCCGGGGGGGAGGAGAGACCCAGTACTTC | TRBV10-3 | TRBD2 | - | TRBJ2-5